A single sample gave rise to the 14 T cell receptor beta chains below, sequenced in a study of shared clonotypes between healthy human individuals. The protocol was immunoSEQ multiplex PCR, while the TCRdb copy is restricted to in-frame clones and leaves out a portion. The data hold about 560,000 clones, with around 76% observed a single time. Sequencing input: PBMCs. The receptor source for this set is a woman in her forties in good health. Some clones in this sample may be carry-over from other donors' samples.

Turning to this clone: Other nucleotide sequences from this sample produce the same CDR3. CDR3 DNA: TGTGCCAGCAGCCTAGTTGGGGGCTCCTACAATGAGCAGTTCTTC. As protein: CASSLVGGSYNEQFF. The chain employs TRBV7-9 and TRBJ2-1; D might be TRBD1 or TRBD2, each matching 5 bases. The V gene's germline CDR1 is SEHNR and CDR2 FQNEAQ (reference sequence). V was trimmed by 5 bases and J by 0 bases, leaving 11 bases between them. The CDR3 has 15 residues.

This chain links TRBV18 with TRBJ1-6; possible D gene TRBD1, 5 bases. The germline V gene has CDR1 KGHSH and CDR2 LQKENI. The CDR3 runs to 15 residues. The germline V and J ends were trimmed by 1 base and 6 bases, with 10 bases remaining between them. The CDR3 is CASSPQGNGNSPLHF. CDR3 coding DNA: TGTGCCAGCTCACCACAGGGGAATGGTAATTCACCCCTCCACTTT.

The chain uses TRBV19 and TRBJ1-2; D may be TRBD1 (6 bases). The CDR3 contains 13 residues. V was shortened by 6 bases and J by 8 bases, with 16 bases between the two germline ends. In germline, CDR1 is LNHDA, CDR2 SQIVND (reference sequence). As DNA, the CDR3 is TGTGCCAGTAGCTCTACAGGGCTCGACGGCTACACCTTC. Translated, it gives CASSSTGLDGYTF.

As for this clone: Germline and junction disagree at one end, which may indicate a read error. The chain carries TRBV7-7 and TRBJ2-3; TRBD2 matches at 8 bases. Germline V CDR1 and CDR2: SSHAT, FNYEAQ (reference sequence). This CDR3 comprises 16 residues. CDR3 in DNA: TGTGCTAGCAGCCCCCGGACTAGCCTGAGCACAGATACGCAGTATTTT. Amino acid sequence: CASSPRTSLSTDTQYF.

Comments on this clone: Other DNA sequences in this specimen translate into the identical CDR3. The rearrangement links TRBV27 to TRBJ2-7; no clear D gene. V dropped 3 bases and J dropped 0 bases, with 9 bases sitting between them. Germline V lookup: CDR1 MNHEY, CDR2 SMNVEV (reference sequence). The CDR3 is 14 amino acids. CDR3 loop: CASSFSGSSYEQYF. In DNA, the CDR3 is TGTGCCAGCAGTTTTTCGGGCAGCTCCTACGAGCAGTACTTC.

This clone has more than one count but fewer than ten. The chain couples TRBV28 to TRBJ1-2; D is unclear. Germline CDR1 MDHEN, CDR2 SYDVKM. Trimming shortened V by 7 bases and J by 4 bases, and 7 bases separated the two germline ends. This CDR3 is 11 amino acids long. The CDR3 reads CASTTRYGYTF. The CDR3 nucleotides read TGTGCCAGCACCACCCGCTATGGCTACACCTTC.

Concerning this clone: A read error may explain this, as a much larger clone is one base away. The chain recombines TRBV5-4 with TRBJ2-5; D might be TRBD2 (5 bases). The CDR3 spans 14 residues. CDR1 and CDR2 (germline): SGHNT, YYREEE (reference sequence). CDR3 residues: CAGSQEGNGETQYF. The CDR3 coding sequence is TGTGCCGGCAGCCAAGAGGGAAACGGGGAGACCCAGTACTTC.

In this sample, this clone turned up a few times. The rearrangement links TRBV7-9 to TRBJ1-3; 9 nucleotides match TRBD1. After removal of 6 bases from V and 2 bases from J, the junction contained 5 bases not matched to a gene. From germline, CDR1 is SEHNR and CDR2 FQNEAQ (reference sequence). The CDR3 runs 15 residues. CDR3 DNA sequence: TGTGCCAGCAGTCGAGGACAGGGGACTGGAAACACCATATATTTT. This translates into CASSRGQGTGNTIYF. Complete variable domain (other parts from reference TRBV7-9 and TRBJ1-3): DTGVSQNPRHKITKRGQNVTFRCDPISEHNRLYWYRQTLGQGPEFLTYFQNEAQLEKSRLLSDRFSAERPKGSFSTLEIQRTEQGDSAMYLCASSRGQGTGNTIYFGEGSWLTVV.

The CDR3 DNA reads as TGCGCCAGCAGCTTGGCCGGTAGTTATGAGCAGTTCTTC. This gives the protein CASSLAGSYEQFF. The chain employs TRBV5-1 and TRBJ2-1, with unresolved D. The V and J ends lost 0 bases and 8 bases respectively, with 9 bases between them. Germline V gene lookup returns CDR1 SGHRS and CDR2 YFSETQ. The CDR3 is made up of 13 amino acids.

There are many counts of this clone. V is TRBV28 and J is TRBJ2-5; TRBD2 matches at 7 bases. Germline-derived CDR1 and CDR2 are MDHEN and SYDVKM. Trimming removed 6 bases from V and 4 bases from J; junction bases left unmatched: 11. The CDR3 has 15 residues. The DNA of the CDR3 is TGTGCCAGCAGCCCCCCGAGGGGAGGGCTAGAGACCCAGTACTTC. Protein product: CASSPPRGGLETQYF. The whole variable domain, filled in from reference TRBV28 and TRBJ2-5, reads DVKVTQSSRYLVKRTGEKVFLECVQDMDHENMFWYRQDPGLGLRLIYFSYDVKMKEKGDIPEGYSVSREKKERFSLILESASTNQTSMYLCASSPPRGGLETQYFGPGTRLLVL.

The chain uses TRBV27 and TRBJ2-7; TRBD1 agrees at 8 bases. The trim removed 3 bases at V and 2 bases at J, leaving 12 bases unmatched. The CDR3 spans 17 residues. In germline, CDR1 is MNHEY, CDR2 SMNVEV (reference sequence). This chain's CDR3 is CASSLRPFGQGPYEQYF. The CDR3 DNA sequence: TGTGCCAGCAGTTTGAGGCCCTTCGGACAGGGCCCCTACGAGCAGTACTTC.

The V gene is TRBV10-2, the J gene TRBJ1-1; D is ambiguous. The germline CDR1 and CDR2 sequences are WSHSY and SAAADI. Trimming removed 3 bases from V and 0 bases from J, with 11 bases in between. This CDR3 is built from 15 residues. The CDR3 bases are TGCGCCAGCAGTGACCGAGTTAACATGAACACTGAAGCTTTCTTT. It codes for CASSDRVNMNTEAFF.

The chain links TRBV7-9 to TRBJ1-6; D is possibly TRBD1 (5 bases). The V and J ends lost 3 bases and 8 bases respectively, with 14 bases between them. The CDR3 is 15 residues long. Per germline, CDR1 SEHNR and CDR2 FQNEAQ (reference sequence). CDR3 nucleotide sequence: TGTGCCAGCAGCTTGGGCAGGGTGAGGGATTCACCCCTCCACTTT. Its protein product is CASSLGRVRDSPLHF.

This sequence joins TRBV18 and TRBJ2-7, with D maybe TRBD1 (5 bases). The CDR3 is 13 amino acids. Germline CDR1 is KGHSH and CDR2 is LQKENI. The V gene lost 3 bases and the J gene lost 4 bases, with 10 bases spanning the gap. The CDR3 protein is CASSPSGLYEQYF. For the CDR3, the DNA is TGTGCCAGCTCACCCTCAGGGTTATACGAGCAGTACTTC.